The 7 T cell receptor beta chains in this list originate from one sample, sequenced in a study of blood T cell repertoires in COVID-19. TCRdb's copy holds only in-frame clones and misses some; the assay was immunoSEQ multiplex PCR. The sample shows 250,000 to 350,000 clones, around 88% of them seen only once. Sequencing input: peripheral blood. The receptors stem from a woman between 25 and 40 years old who had recovered from COVID-19.

The chain employs TRBV4-2 and TRBJ2-7; unclear D gene. Trimming shortened V by 1 base and J by 4 bases, and 11 bases separated the two germline ends. This CDR3 spans 14 amino acids. Looked up from germline, CDR1 is LGHNA and CDR2 is YNFKEQ. CDR3 nucleotide sequence: TGTGCCAGCAGCCAAGGTCTCAGTAAGTACGAGCAGTACTTC. Its protein product is CASSQGLSKYEQYF.

As to this clone: Other DNA variants within this sample encode the same CDR3. The rearrangement uses TRBV28 and TRBJ2-7; no firm D call. This CDR3 region has 12 residues. V was clipped by 3 bases and J by 3 bases, with 6 bases between them. Germline lookup yields CDR1 MDHEN and CDR2 SYDVKM. The CDR3 DNA reads as TGTGCCAGCAGTTTTTTATACTACGAGCAGTACTTC. Amino acid sequence: CASSFLYYEQYF.

The V call is TRBV6-5, the J call TRBJ1-2; D gene ambiguous. The germline CDR1 and CDR2 sequences are MNHEY and SVGAGI. The CDR3 runs 15 residues. Trimming shortened V by 0 bases and J by 0 bases, and 8 bases separated the two germline ends. The DNA for the CDR3 is TGTGCCAGCAGTTACTCAAACGGGGCTAACTATGGCTACACCTTC. Protein product: CASSYSNGANYGYTF.

CDR3 coding DNA: TGTGCCAGCAGGAATAGCGGGGGGGCCTCGTCCGAGCAGTACTTC. This codes for CASRNSGGASSEQYF. The gene calls are TRBV6-5 and TRBJ2-7; 11 bases are a match to TRBD2. This CDR3 has 15 residues. In germline, CDR1 is MNHEY, CDR2 SVGAGI. Trimming at V came to 6 bases and at J to 6 bases, leaving 10 bases not matched to a gene.

This clone was recorded only once. The rearrangement links TRBV4-1 to TRBJ1-5, with 9 bases aligning to TRBD1. The CDR3 contains 15 residues. Germline CDR1 is MGHRA and CDR2 is YSYEKL. J gave up 3 bases and V 3 bases, and 3 bases lay outside the gene matches. In DNA, the CDR3 is TGCGCCAGCAGCCAGGACAGGGGTACCAATCAGCCCCAGCATTTT. It is translated as CASSQDRGTNQPQHF.

V gene TRBV4-3 combines with J gene TRBJ2-1; 7 bases fit TRBD1. There are 19 residues in the CDR3. The V gene end was trimmed by 4 bases and the J gene end by 4 bases; junction bases not matched to a gene: 19. Germline CDR1 is LGHNA and CDR2 is YSLEER. The CDR3 DNA reads as TGCGCCAGCAGCCTTAGAACCGGGACAGAGTCCGAATTTTACAATGAGCAGTTCTTC. This translates into CASSLRTGTESEFYNEQFF.

This rearrangement joins TRBV30 to TRBJ1-2; D is possibly TRBD1 (6 bases). CDR1 GTSNPN and CDR2 SVGIG come from the germline V gene (reference sequence). V lost 0 bases and J 4 bases, leaving 15 bases between the germline ends. CDR3 length: 15 residues. As DNA, the CDR3 is TGTGCCTGGAGTGTCATAGGGGGAGAACCCTATGGCTACACCTTC. This codes for CAWSVIGGEPYGYTF.